These 23 T cell receptor beta chains were all obtained from the same sample, sequenced in a study of cytomegalovirus exposure and HLA in healthy donors. PCR amplification relied on 60 Vbeta primers (plus 13 Jbeta primers). The table came from immunoSEQ multiplex PCR; TCRdb's copy has only in-frame clones and leaves some out. This table has 150,000 to 200,000 clones, 87% appearing once. Source material: PBMCs. These TCRs come from a boy aged 2-15 years in good health and CMV-seronegative.

CDR3 region: CASSSLVDISGNTIYF. CDR3 in DNA: TGTGCCAGTAGTTCGTTAGTCGATATCTCTGGAAACACCATATATTTT. The V and J genes are TRBV19 and TRBJ1-3; D not resolved. CDR1 is LNHDA and CDR2 is SQIVND in the germline V gene (reference sequence). This CDR3 has 16 amino acids. The V end lost 5 bases, the J end lost 0 bases, and 14 bases lay between the germline ends.

The CDR3 DNA is TGTGCCAGCAGCTTAGACAGTACACCCCTCCACTTT. It yields the protein CASSLDSTPLHF. The chain combines TRBV7-2 with TRBJ1-6; D unresolved. CDR3 size: 12 residues. Trimming took off 1 base at V and 11 bases at J, with 6 bases between the two ends. The germline V gene encodes CDR1 SGHTA and CDR2 FQGNSA.

This clone was found once. The chain carries TRBV15 and TRBJ2-3; 11 positions agree with TRBD2. Trimming took 2 bases from V and 2 from J; bases not matched to a gene: 3. Germline lookup yields CDR1 LNHNV and CDR2 YYDKDF (reference sequence). The CDR3 length is 16 residues. The CDR3 region is CATSRLTSGATDTQYF. DNA for the CDR3: TGTGCCACCAGCAGATTGACTAGCGGGGCCACAGATACGCAGTATTTT.

The count of this clone is one. Here the CDR3 DNA reads TGTGCCAGCAACTTTCTAGATAAGAAGTTCTTC. Translating it yields CASNFLDKKFF. This rearrangement joins TRBV6-1 to TRBJ2-1; D call uncertain. CDR1 MNHNS and CDR2 SASEGT come from the germline V gene. Between the trimmed V and J ends, which lost 7 bases and 14 bases, there was a span of 15 bases. The length of the CDR3 is 11 residues.

This rearrangement joins TRBV6-5 to TRBJ2-2, with a weak D call TRBD1 (6 bases). Trimming pared 6 bases from V and 6 bases from J, leaving 8 bases between. The CDR3 is 12 residues long. Looked up from germline, CDR1 is MNHEY and CDR2 is SVGAGI. Here the CDR3 reads CASSTGSGELFF. Written as DNA, the CDR3 is TGTGCCAGCAGCACAGGGTCCGGGGAGCTGTTTTTT.

A single count supports this clone. The genes are TRBV29-1 and TRBJ2-5, with 13 nucleotides matching TRBD2. The CDR3 spans 14 residues. The junction had 5 bases not matched to a gene; V was cut back by 6 bases and J by 4 bases. Germline loops: CDR1 SQVTM, CDR2 ANQGSEA. The CDR3 region is CSVRTSGSTETQYF. CDR3 DNA sequence: TGCAGCGTCAGGACTAGCGGGAGCACAGAGACCCAGTACTTC.

The rearrangement joins TRBV18 to TRBJ1-2; no reliable D call. The germline V and J ends were trimmed by 4 bases and 4 bases, with 25 bases remaining between them. CDR3 length: 18 residues. Germline loops: CDR1 KGHSH, CDR2 LQKENI. This chain's CDR3 is CASSHSQVSFSVRYGYTF. In DNA, the CDR3 is TGTGCCAGCTCACACTCCCAGGTTTCCTTTTCCGTGCGCTATGGCTACACCTTC.

This clone was seen a single time. The chain couples TRBV5-6 to TRBJ2-5, with D tentatively TRBD1 (6 bases). The J call may be in error: the DNA end matches TRBJ2-7 better. The CDR3 covers 15 residues. CDR1 SGHDT and CDR2 YYEEEE come from the germline V gene. CDR3 protein: CASSFQGLRTYEQYF. The CDR3 nucleotides read TGTGCCAGCAGCTTTCAGGGGTTAAGGACCTACGAGCAGTACTTC.

This chain connects TRBV6-1 to TRBJ1-1, with D possibly being TRBD1 (5 bases). Germline-derived CDR1 and CDR2 are MNHNS and SASEGT. This CDR3 is 15 amino acids long. Trimming removed 7 bases at V and 5 bases at J, with 20 bases between. The CDR3 sequence is CASIRQGVGRTEAFF. CDR3 nucleotide sequence: TGTGCCAGCATCCGGCAGGGCGTAGGAAGGACTGAAGCTTTCTTT.

This clone has only one observation. This chain uses TRBV6-5 with TRBJ2-3; D gene ambiguous. Germline V gene lookup returns CDR1 MNHEY and CDR2 SVGAGI. V was pared by 2 bases and J by 0 bases, with 12 bases between. CDR3 length: 16 residues. The CDR3 sequence is CASSYEADPSTDTQYF. The CDR3 coding sequence is TGTGCCAGCAGTTACGAGGCAGACCCTAGCACAGATACGCAGTATTTT.

This rearrangement joins TRBV7-9 to TRBJ2-1, with no clear D. Germline V gives CDR1 SEHNR, CDR2 FQNEAQ (reference sequence). Trimming took 4 bases from V and 2 from J, leaving 18 bases between them. The CDR3 runs to 17 residues. CDR3 sequence reads: CASSSPGGAPTYNEQFF. CDR3 nucleotide sequence: TGTGCCAGCAGCTCCCCCGGTGGAGCGCCAACCTACAATGAGCAGTTCTTC.

This clone was seen just once. The CDR3 is CASSQDGGGPYSGELFF. The CDR3 DNA reads TGCGCCAGCAGCCAAGATGGGGGCGGTCCTTACTCGGGGGAGCTGTTTTTT. This chain uses TRBV4-1 with TRBJ2-2; D possibly corresponds to TRBD1 (6 bases). CDR1 is MGHRA, CDR2 YSYEKL, per germline. Trimming stripped 0 bases from V and 8 bases from J, with 19 bases between. The CDR3 is 17 residues long.

The rearrangement links TRBV28 to TRBJ1-5, with D possibly being TRBD1 (5 bases). Germline V gene lookup returns CDR1 MDHEN and CDR2 SYDVKM. Trimming took off 2 bases at V and 3 bases at J, with 11 bases between the two ends. This CDR3 is built from 15 residues. This CDR3 is CASSLLRGINQPQHF. The CDR3 DNA follows: TGTGCCAGCAGTTTACTAAGGGGTATCAATCAGCCCCAGCATTTT.

This chain joins TRBV19 and TRBJ2-1; 8 bases are shared with TRBD2. The germline gives CDR1 LNHDA, CDR2 SQIVND (reference sequence). The CDR3 runs to 14 residues. The V gene end was trimmed by 5 bases and the J gene end by 8 bases; junction bases not matched to a gene: 8. As DNA, the CDR3 is TGTGCCAGTAGTCCTCAAGCGGGAGAATATGAGCAGTTCTTC. Encoded protein: CASSPQAGEYEQFF. Looking up the rest from reference TRBV19 and TRBJ2-1 gives the full variable domain: DGGITQSPKYLFRKEGQNVTLSCEQNLNHDAMYWYRQDPGQGLRLIYYSQIVNDFQKGDIAEGYSVSREKKESFPLTVTSAQKNPTAFYLCASSPQAGEYEQFFGPGTRLTVL.

The rearrangement joins TRBV20-1 to TRBJ2-7, with 8 bases identical to TRBD1. This CDR3 has 11 residues. The germline gives CDR1 DFQATT, CDR2 SNEGSKA (reference sequence). The CDR3 here is CRQDRDNEQYF. The CDR3, as DNA: TGCAGGCAGGACAGGGACAACGAGCAGTACTTC.

The J gene is TRBJ2-7, the V gene TRBV11-2; 12 bases align to TRBD2. V was pared by 6 bases and J by 2 bases, with 5 bases of the junction left unmatched. The CDR3 spans 15 residues. In germline, CDR1 is SGHAT, CDR2 FQNNGV. The CDR3 DNA reads as TGTGCCAGCAGTTTACTAGCGGGGGGCCCCTACGAGCAGTACTTC. This translates into CASSLLAGGPYEQYF. Full variable domain (rest looked up from reference TRBV11-2 and TRBJ2-7): EAGVAQSPRYKIIEKRQSVAFWCNPISGHATLYWYQQILGQGPKLLIQFQNNGVVDDSQLPKDRFSAERLKGVDSTLKIQPAKLEDSAVYLCASSLLAGGPYEQYFGPGTRLTVT.

In nucleotides, the CDR3 is TGTGCCAGTAGTATCGACAGGGAGAGCACTGAAGCTTTCTTT. Amino acid sequence: CASSIDRESTEAFF. The chain links TRBV19 to TRBJ1-1; 7 bases are shared with TRBD1. Germline trimming cut 3 bases from V and 4 bases from J; bases unmatched to any gene: 5. The CDR3 runs 14 residues. CDR1 and CDR2 from the germline V gene are LNHDA and SQIVND (reference sequence).

This CDR3 reads CASSLEVATQYF. The CDR3 bases are TGTGCCAGCAGCTTAGAAGTGGCGACCCAGTACTTC. The rearrangement links TRBV11-2 to TRBJ2-5; D uncertain. There are 12 residues in the CDR3. V was cut by 0 bases and J by 7 bases, with 6 bases left in between. Germline V CDR1 and CDR2: SGHAT, FQNNGV.

Written as DNA, the CDR3 is TGTGCCAGCAGCCAAGAGCTAGCGGGAGGAGGCTCCTACGAGCAGTACTTC. As protein: CASSQELAGGGSYEQYF. The V call is TRBV14, the J call TRBJ2-7; 11 nucleotides line up with TRBD2. The CDR3 loop spans 17 amino acids. Germline values: CDR1 SGHDN, CDR2 FVKESK. J lost 0 bases, V lost 0 bases, and 4 bases had no gene match.

This sequence joins TRBV28 and TRBJ2-3, with D possibly being TRBD2 (7 bases). Germline assignment: CDR1 MDHEN and CDR2 SYDVKM. V lost 3 bases to trimming and J lost 2 bases, with 15 bases between them. The CDR3 runs 16 residues. CDR3 protein: CASSFYGGRNTDTQYF. As DNA, the CDR3 is TGTGCCAGCAGTTTTTACGGGGGGCGAAACACAGATACGCAGTATTTT.

Only one count was recorded for this clone. The chain carries TRBV5-1 and TRBJ2-1, with D possibly being TRBD2 (5 bases). V lost 3 bases, J lost 6 bases, and 10 bases lay in between. This CDR3 has 13 amino acids. Germline assignment: CDR1 SGHRS and CDR2 YFSETQ. CDR3 sequence (DNA): TGCGCCAGCAGCTCCACCAGCGGCAATGAGCAGTTCTTC. This codes for CASSSTSGNEQFF.

The chain is built from TRBV5-1 and TRBJ1-4; TRBD1 agrees at 7 bases. Germline CDR1 is SGHRS and CDR2 is YFSETQ. The CDR3 totals 17 residues. The trim removed 4 bases at V and 5 bases at J, leaving 14 bases unmatched. As DNA, the CDR3 is TGCGCCAGCAGCCCGACGAGGCCGGGACAGAACAATGAAAAACTGTTTTTT. It codes for CASSPTRPGQNNEKLFF.

The genes are TRBV13 and TRBJ2-7; D is undetermined. Trimming left V 4 bases short and J 7 bases short, with 17 bases between. The CDR3 length is 14 residues. From germline, CDR1 is PRHDT and CDR2 FYEKMQ (reference sequence). CDR3 nucleotides: TGTGCCAGCAGCTCAATGATATCTAGTGTGGAGCAGTACTTC. Its protein is CASSSMISSVEQYF. The whole variable domain, remainder taken from reference TRBV13 and TRBJ2-7, is AAGVIQSPRHLIKEKRETATLKCYPIPRHDTVYWYQQGPGQDPQFLISFYEKMQSDKGSIPDRFSAQQFSDYHSELNMSSLELGDSALYFCASSSMISSVEQYFGPGTRLTVT.